These 4 T cell receptor beta chains share one sample of origin, sequenced in a study of blood T cells in healthy people across ages. Then a second PCR, running about 7 to 11 cycles, was carried out with a sample-barcoded 5' primer and a J-beta primer mix. TCRdb redid the calling of the 5' RACE reads with MiXCR, one entry per CDR3 protein. The top ten clones hold around a third of a sample with about 680,000 distinct CDR3 sequences, approximately 49% of them seen once. The source material was blood. The receptor source for this set is a woman in her sixties in good health.

The CDR3 bases are TGTGCCAGCAGTTACACGAGGGGCCTTACCTACGAGCAGTACTTC. It encodes CASSYTRGLTYEQYF. This sequence joins TRBV6-2 or TRBV6-3 and TRBJ2-7; D is perhaps TRBD1 or TRBD2 (5 bases each). The CDR3 spans 15 residues. Trimming cost V 2 bases and J 2 bases, with 13 bases left between them. CDR1 and CDR2 (germline): MNHEY, SVGEGT.

Of note for this clonotype: Since a much larger clone is just one base distant, this may be a read error. The chain employs TRBV27 and TRBJ2-2; 11 nucleotides line up with TRBD2. The CDR3 has 15 amino acids. Germline V gives CDR1 MNHEY, CDR2 SMNVEV (reference sequence). CDR3 nucleotide sequence: TGTGTCAGCAGTCCTAGCGGGAGGTTTACCGGGGAGCTGTTTTTT. It yields the protein CVSSPSGRFTGELFF.

V is TRBV6-2 or TRBV6-3 and J is TRBJ2-3; perhaps TRBD2 as D (6 bases). The germline gives CDR1 MNHEY, CDR2 SVGEGT. CDR3 size: 15 residues. V shed 0 bases and J shed 2 bases, with 9 bases lying between them. CDR3 loop: CASSYSSGDTDTQYF. The CDR3, as DNA: TGTGCCAGCAGTTACTCTAGCGGAGACACAGATACGCAGTATTTT.

CDR3 nucleotides: TGTGCCAGCAGCGTAGAGGGACTAGCGGTGGACACCGGGGAGCTGTTTTTT. This translates into CASSVEGLAVDTGELFF. J is TRBJ2-2 and V is TRBV9; 11 nucleotides match TRBD2. V gave up 0 bases and J gave up 3 bases; unmatched junction bases: 4. The germline V gene encodes CDR1 SGDLS and CDR2 YYNGEE. The CDR3 loop spans 17 amino acids.